The entry below describes one T cell receptor (beta chain). What it recognizes is unknown. These gene names are mouse names. The read ends 4 residues early relative to the CDR3; the germline J gene fills the gap. These data belong to a study of CD8+ T cells in alopecia areata. On the study more broadly: Female C3H/HeJ mice aged roughly 7-11 weeks were given skin from C3H/HeJ graft donors, roughly 6-13 months old, that had spontaneous alopecia.

Germline V CDR1 and CDR2: NNHDY, SYVADS. This CDR3 comprises 16 residues. V was trimmed by 4 bases and J by 0 bases, leaving 15 bases between them. General study results and limits: Relative to normal scalp, lesional scalp, especially alopecia totalis/universalis, showed higher clonality. In patients, TCRs were shared less clearly than in mice, and HLA may possibly be involved.

It was cDNA, reverse transcribed from extracted RNA, that served as the sequencing template. The protocol was immunoSEQ multiplex PCR, while the TCRdb copy is restricted to in-frame clones and leaves out a portion. Recorded here are more than 90,000 clones, none singletons. The sequencing sample was made of lesional skin. The receptor was isolated from a C3H/HeJ mouse with alopecia areata. The MHC haplotype of the strain is H2-k. The chain joins TRBV13-3 to TRBJ2-5, with a weak D call TRBD1 (6 bases). CDR3 sequence: CASSSGTNINQDTQYF. The part of the CDR3 DNA that was read is TGTGCCAGCAGTTCCGGGACAAACATTAACCAAGAC.